The clone carrying this TCR beta chain was counted a single time. The antigen is undetermined. These data come from a study of neoadjuvant nivolumab and ipilimumab in lung cancer. Study-wide points: Pretherapy blood TCR richness correlated positively with resected tumor richness.

Germline lookup yields CDR1 SGHTA and CDR2 FQGNSA. The CDR3 spans 17 residues. The trim removed 1 base at V and 0 bases at J, leaving 5 bases unmatched. Measured with immunoSEQ multiplex PCR; TCRdb has only the in-frame clones, and not every one. The sample has about 19,000 clones, about 89% seen once. The rearrangement links TRBV7-2 to TRBJ2-2; TRBD2 matches at 7 bases. The clonotype comes from an adult with non-small cell lung cancer. Sequencing was performed on peripheral blood, taken before neoadjuvant nivolumab, alone or with ipilimumab. The CDR3 loop reads CASSLGASGPNTGELFF. CDR3 DNA: TGTGCCAGCAGCTTAGGGGCTAGCGGACCGAACACCGGGGAGCTGTTTTTT. Full variable domain (missing parts from reference TRBV7-2 and TRBJ2-2): GAGVSQSPSNKVTEKGKDVELRCDPISGHTALYWYRQSLGQGLEFLIYFQGNSAPDKSGLPSDRFSAERTGGSVSTLTIQRTQQEDSAVYLCASSLGASGPNTGELFFGEGSRLTVL.